The 5 T cell receptor beta chains listed next were all sequenced from one sample in a study of blood T cell repertoires in COVID-19. Profiling relied on immunoSEQ multiplex PCR, and the TCRdb table lists in-frame clones only, not all of them. The sample has around 470,000 clones, 90% seen once. Sequencing input: PBMCs or T cells enriched from blood (not recorded which). The receptors were gathered from a man aged 18 to 30 who had recovered from COVID-19.

The J gene is TRBJ1-4, the V gene TRBV2; D is unresolved. Looked up from germline, CDR1 is SNHLY and CDR2 is FYNNEI. CDR3 length equals 15 residues. Trimming removed 5 bases from V and 0 bases from J, with 10 bases in between. CDR3 protein: CASSLRFTTNEKLFF. The CDR3 DNA follows: TGTGCCAGCAGTTTACGGTTCACAACTAATGAAAAACTGTTTTTT. The complete variable domain, with remaining parts taken from reference TRBV2 and TRBJ1-4, reads EPEVTQTPSHQVTQMGQEVILRCVPISNHLYFYWYRQILGQKVEFLVSFYNNEISEKSEIFDDQFSVERPDGSNFTLKIRSTKLEDSAMYFCASSLRFTTNEKLFFGSGTQLSVL.

The chain employs TRBV7-8 and TRBJ2-4, with 9 positions matching TRBD1. After removal of 5 bases from V and 2 bases from J, the junction contained 4 bases not matched to a gene. The CDR3 totals 15 residues. CDR1 and CDR2 from the germline V gene are SGHVS and FQNEAQ. The CDR3 DNA reads TGTGCCAGCAGCACAGGGGGCAAAACCAAAAACATTCAGTACTTC. This codes for CASSTGGKTKNIQYF.

The V call is TRBV5-4, the J call TRBJ1-3, with TRBD1 identical over 7 bases. This CDR3 comprises 14 residues. Per germline, CDR1 SGHNT and CDR2 YYREEE (reference sequence). V dropped 5 bases and J dropped 2; count of bases not matched to a gene: 4. CDR3 DNA: TGTGCCAGCAGTTCACAGGGGACTGGAAACACCATATATTTT. Amino acids: CASSSQGTGNTIYF.

The chain recombines TRBV5-1 with TRBJ1-2, with TRBD1 as a possible D gene (5 bases). The length of the CDR3 is 12 residues. Germline-derived CDR1 and CDR2 are SGHRS and YFSETQ. Trimming took off 4 bases at V and 6 bases at J, with 10 bases between the two ends. The chain's CDR3 is CASSPMGHGYTF. In nucleotides, the CDR3 is TGCGCCAGCAGCCCCATGGGGCATGGCTACACCTTC.

The chain combines TRBV25-1 with TRBJ1-4, with 7 bases identical to TRBD1. The germline V gene encodes CDR1 MGHDK and CDR2 SYGVNS. CDR3 length: 14 amino acids. V gave up 5 bases and J gave up 6 bases; unmatched junction bases: 6. The CDR3 region is CASSTTGKDEKLFF. CDR3 DNA sequence: TGTGCCAGCAGTACGACAGGGAAGGATGAAAAACTGTTTTTT.